Shown below are 10 T cell receptor beta chains from a single sample sequenced in a study of T cell changes during pregnancy in multiple sclerosis. The method was immunoSEQ multiplex PCR; TCRdb's version includes in-frame clones alone and lacks a portion of them. The repertoire consists of about 32,000 clones, with roughly 87% occurring once and the leading ten covering around 5.1%. This specimen was CD8+ T cells from peripheral blood mononuclear cells, taken in the first trimester of pregnancy. The receptors derive from a female donor with multiple sclerosis, enrolled in a pregnancy study.

The chain joins TRBV5-4 to TRBJ2-1; the D is unclear. The ends were cut back, 0 bases at V and 8 bases at J, with 6 bases in the middle. Germline CDR1 and CDR2: SGHNT and YYREEE (reference sequence). This CDR3 has 12 amino acids. The CDR3 nucleotides read TGTGCCAGCAGCTTGGTTGTCGATGAGCAGTTCTTC. It encodes CASSLVVDEQFF. Supplemented by reference TRBV5-4 and TRBJ2-1, the full variable domain reads ETGVTQSPTHLIKTRGQQVTLRCSSQSGHNTVSWYQQALGQGPQFIFQYYREEENGRGNFPPRFSGLQFPNYSSELNVNALELDDSALYLCASSLVVDEQFFGPGTRLTVL.

V is TRBV28 and J is TRBJ2-3, with D perhaps TRBD2 (6 bases). Germline lookup yields CDR1 MDHEN and CDR2 SYDVKM. This CDR3 is 12 amino acids long. The germline V and J ends were trimmed by 7 bases and 8 bases, with 13 bases remaining between them. The CDR3 loop is CASTPPRGTQYF. The CDR3 nucleotides read TGTGCCAGCACCCCCCCGCGGGGTACGCAGTATTTT.

This rearrangement joins TRBV5-1 to TRBJ2-6; D might be TRBD1 (6 bases). Trimming removed 1 base from V and 1 base from J, with 12 bases in between. Germline V gene lookup returns CDR1 SGHRS and CDR2 YFSETQ. This CDR3 region has 17 residues. CDR3 DNA sequence: TGCGCCAGCAGCTTGCCGACAGGCCGATCTGGGGCCAACGTCCTGACTTTC. Residues: CASSLPTGRSGANVLTF.

The V call is TRBV10-2, the J call TRBJ2-7, with 8 bases matching TRBD1. Germline CDR1 is WSHSY and CDR2 is SAAADI. V was pared by 3 bases and J by 6 bases, with 4 bases of the junction left unmatched. The CDR3 extends over 13 amino acids. CDR3: CASSEDRGVEQYF. DNA of the CDR3: TGCGCCAGCAGTGAAGACAGGGGAGTCGAGCAGTACTTC.

This rearrangement joins TRBV27 to TRBJ2-1, with D perhaps matching TRBD1 (5 bases). From germline, CDR1 is MNHEY and CDR2 SMNVEV (reference sequence). The CDR3 is 13 amino acids. V was clipped by 4 bases and J by 10 bases, with 14 bases between them. The CDR3 DNA reads TGTGCCAGCAGTTGGCAGGGCCCATGGGAGCAGTTCTTC. It codes for CASSWQGPWEQFF.

The chain is built from TRBV27 and TRBJ1-5; 8 nucleotides align to TRBD1. Looked up from germline, CDR1 is MNHEY and CDR2 is SMNVEV (reference sequence). V lost 8 bases and J lost 3; bases outside the gene matches: 6. The CDR3 length is 14 residues. CDR3 region: CASRRTGNNQPQHF. CDR3 nucleotide sequence: TGTGCCAGCCGGCGGACAGGGAACAATCAGCCCCAGCATTTT.

The rearrangement uses TRBV5-4 and TRBJ2-1, with a weak D call TRBD2 (6 bases). The germline V gene encodes CDR1 SGHNT and CDR2 YYREEE (reference sequence). V was trimmed by 4 bases and J by 3 bases, leaving 17 bases between them. There are 16 residues in the CDR3. The CDR3 here is CASSSRDSLYYNEQFF. Here the CDR3 DNA reads TGTGCCAGCAGCAGCCGGGACTCACTATACTACAATGAGCAGTTCTTC.

The rearrangement joins TRBV29-1 to TRBJ2-1; TRBD2 matches at 10 bases. J was trimmed by 5 bases and V by 4 bases; bases with no gene match: 8. Germline CDR1 and CDR2: SQVTM and ANQGSEA. The CDR3 totals 15 residues. Written as DNA, the CDR3 is TGCAGCGTTGTGGGTGCTAGCGGGAGAGACAATGAGCAGTTCTTC. As protein: CSVVGASGRDNEQFF.

This chain links TRBV21-1 with TRBJ1-3. TRBV21-1 counts as a pseudogene. This CDR3 is built from 17 residues. CDR3 DNA: TGTGCCAGCAGCAACTTGATAGCAGAACCTCCTGGAAACACCATATATTTT. Its translation is CASSNLIAEPPGNTIYF.

This clone was observed once. The chain uses TRBV6-4 and TRBJ2-3; 8 nucleotides agree with TRBD2. Unmatched junction bases numbered 3, after V lost 2 bases and J lost 2 bases. This CDR3 contains 15 residues. Germline lookup yields CDR1 MRHNA and CDR2 SNTAGT. The CDR3 region has the DNA TGTGCCAGCAGTGACACTAGCGGAACCACAGATACGCAGTATTTT. Its protein product is CASSDTSGTTDTQYF.